This T cell receptor (beta chain) was captured in a study of blood T cell repertoires in COVID-19 (dated by TCRdb to the early 2020s). General notes on the study: Collaborator samples came from the United States, Italy and Spain and covered acute and convalescent phases of COVID-19. The repertoires were made available in a free public database intended to serve as a resource for research on the immune response to SARS-CoV-2. The prospective study material was composed of cDNA or gDNA derived from T cells, B-cell-depleted T cells, or PBMCs. Subjects who had been exposed to COVID-19, were actively infected with it, or had recovered from it provided the deeply sampled blood TCRbeta repertoires that made up the dataset. A de-identified subject ID, COVID-19 status, age in years and sex were almost always included in the sample metadata. Where available, HLA class I and class II types were taken from metadata supplied by the sample provider and were not determined by assay-based typing. Samples came from the ongoing ImmuneRACE study (first 160 participants) plus 1,254 subjects from 6 global collaborators.

The CDR3 holds 15 amino acids from the cysteine to the phenylalanine. CDR3 DNA only is kept here, 45 bases in frame from base 1. V drops 4 bases and J drops 5 bases, leaving 15 bases in between. The germline V gene (reference sequence) yields SGHNT for CDR1 and YYREEE for CDR2. In the prospective study, participants were roughly 18 to 100 years old, resided in approximately 25 geographic areas of the United States, and were enrolled through a virtual design. Cohort assignment in the prospective study relied on participant-reported clinical history from a screening survey and a study questionnaire. ImmuneRACE Cohort 3 recovered participants were defined by two consecutive negative NP/OP PCR tests, healthcare professional clearance, or symptom resolution. Each participant in the prospective study had whole blood, serum and a nasopharyngeal or oropharyngeal swab collected by mobile phlebotomists. Prospective study participants could optionally give additional blood draws and questionnaires over an approximately two-month period. Blood samples from the prospective study were shipped frozen or at room temperature prior to DNA extraction.

Worth noting for this clone: The antigen this receptor binds is unknown. No base quality values were provided; no much bigger clone lies one nucleotide off.

TCRbeta CDR3 regions were amplified from genomic DNA by means of the immunoSEQ Assay, a bias-controlled multiplex PCR. Per the source publication's procedure: Nucleated cell counts per sample were estimated from amplification of reference gene primers within the assay. To quantify the absolute abundance of each unique TCRbeta CDR3 rearrangement, sequence reads were collapsed and filtered. For each sample, productive Simpson clonality was calculated by taking the square root of Simpson's diversity index across productive rearrangements. Sourced from immuneACCESS, this table was stored by TCRdb with only in-frame sequences that have V and J called. A share of the clones is absent; for the studies checked, an unresolved V gene accounts for under half, and the remainder has no known explanation. The V and J calls and the clone size are those of that table, but D and trimming were determined from the DNA. Here the sample has a few hundred thousand clones; 80% to 90% occur a single time. Less than 2.5% of the sample is in the top ten clones.

Summary of the overall study and its limitations: How much clinical and demographic metadata was included differed by source and by participant, and the metadata was provided uncurated.

This receptor was identified in a woman aged 18 to 35 who had recovered from COVID-19. The sequencing sample was made of PBMCs or T cells enriched from blood (not recorded which). The chain couples TRBV5-4 to TRBJ2-2, with the D gene not confidently named. The DNA sequence is as follows: TGTGCCAGCAGCGGATCTTTAACGGAGACCGGGGAGCTGTTTTTT. This codes for CASSGSLTETGELFF.